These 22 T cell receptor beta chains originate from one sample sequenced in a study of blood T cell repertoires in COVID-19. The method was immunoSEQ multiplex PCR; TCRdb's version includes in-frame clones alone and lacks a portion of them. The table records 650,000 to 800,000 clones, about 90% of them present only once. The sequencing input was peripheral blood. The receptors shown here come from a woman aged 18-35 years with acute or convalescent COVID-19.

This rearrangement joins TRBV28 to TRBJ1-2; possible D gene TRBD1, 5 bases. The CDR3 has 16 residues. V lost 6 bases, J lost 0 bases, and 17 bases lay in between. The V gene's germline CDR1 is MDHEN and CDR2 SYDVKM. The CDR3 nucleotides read TGTGCCAGCAGACCAACAGGTTATCAAGCTAACTATGGCTACACCTTC. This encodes CASRPTGYQANYGYTF.

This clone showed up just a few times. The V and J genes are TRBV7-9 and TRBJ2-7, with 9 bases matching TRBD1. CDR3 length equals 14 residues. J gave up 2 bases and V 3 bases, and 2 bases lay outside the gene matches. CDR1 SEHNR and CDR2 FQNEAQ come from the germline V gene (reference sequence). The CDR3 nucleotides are TGTGCCAGCAGCTTCCGGACAGGGGCCTACGAGCAGTACTTC. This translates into CASSFRTGAYEQYF. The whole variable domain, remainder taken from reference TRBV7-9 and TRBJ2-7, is DTGVSQNPRHKITKRGQNVTFRCDPISEHNRLYWYRQTLGQGPEFLTYFQNEAQLEKSRLLSDRFSAERPKGSFSTLEIQRTEQGDSAMYLCASSFRTGAYEQYFGPGTRLTVT.

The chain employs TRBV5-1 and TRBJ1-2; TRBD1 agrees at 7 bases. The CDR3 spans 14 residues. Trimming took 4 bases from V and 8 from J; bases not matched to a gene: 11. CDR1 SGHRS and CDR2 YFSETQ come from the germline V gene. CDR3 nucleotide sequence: TGCGCCAGCAGCGCGGGACAGTGGGAGAGGGGCTACACCTTC. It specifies CASSAGQWERGYTF.

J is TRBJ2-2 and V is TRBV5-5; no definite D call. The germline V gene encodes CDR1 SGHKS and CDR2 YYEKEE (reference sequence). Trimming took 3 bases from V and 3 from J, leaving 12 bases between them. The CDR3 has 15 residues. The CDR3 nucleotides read TGTGCCAGCAGCTCCAGGTCTCAACACACCGGGGAGCTGTTTTTT. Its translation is CASSSRSQHTGELFF.

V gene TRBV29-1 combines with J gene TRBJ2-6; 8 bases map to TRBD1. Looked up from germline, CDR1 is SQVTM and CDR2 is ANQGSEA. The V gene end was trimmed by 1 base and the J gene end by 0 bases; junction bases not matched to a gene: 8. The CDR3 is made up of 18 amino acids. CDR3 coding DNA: TGCAGCGTTGAAGTAGGGGACAGGTGGAGCTCTGGGGCCAACGTCCTGACTTTC. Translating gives CSVEVGDRWSSGANVLTF.

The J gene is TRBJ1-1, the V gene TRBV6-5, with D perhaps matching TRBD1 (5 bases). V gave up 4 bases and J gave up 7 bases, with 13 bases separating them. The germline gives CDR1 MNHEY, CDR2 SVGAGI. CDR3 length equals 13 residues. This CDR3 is CASSFQGMSEAFF. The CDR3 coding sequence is TGTGCCAGCAGTTTCCAGGGTATGAGTGAAGCTTTCTTT.

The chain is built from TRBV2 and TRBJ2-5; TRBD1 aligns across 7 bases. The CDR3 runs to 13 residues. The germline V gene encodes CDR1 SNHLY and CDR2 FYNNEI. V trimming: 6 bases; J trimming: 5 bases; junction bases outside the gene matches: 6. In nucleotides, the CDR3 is TGTGCCAGCAGCACGACAGGGTTGGAGACCCAGTACTTC. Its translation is CASSTTGLETQYF.

DNA for the CDR3: TGTGCCAGCGGACTAGCGGGGGGCGACGAGCAGTACTTC. Its protein product is CASGLAGGDEQYF. The chain employs TRBV12-3 or TRBV12-4 and TRBJ2-7; 14 nucleotides agree with TRBD2. There are 13 residues in the CDR3. V gave up 8 bases and J gave up 5 bases; unmatched junction bases: 2.

CDR3 sequence: CASAGTGEGRDTQYF. The CDR3 coding sequence is TGTGCCAGCGCCGGGACAGGGGAAGGTAGAGATACGCAGTATTTT. The V gene is TRBV27, the J gene TRBJ2-3; 10 bases are a match to TRBD1. The CDR3 covers 15 residues. CDR1 is MNHEY, CDR2 SMNVEV, per germline (reference sequence). Losses at the gene ends were 8 bases for V and 5 bases for J; bases not matched to a gene: 10.

The CDR3 reads CASSPDRGMVSNEQFF. The CDR3 coding sequence is TGTGCCAGCAGTCCGGACAGGGGAATGGTATCCAATGAGCAGTTCTTC. V and J are TRBV27 and TRBJ2-1; TRBD1 aligns across 9 bases. Germline values: CDR1 MNHEY, CDR2 SMNVEV (reference sequence). J lost 6 bases, V lost 5 bases, and 11 bases had no gene match. CDR3 length: 16 residues.

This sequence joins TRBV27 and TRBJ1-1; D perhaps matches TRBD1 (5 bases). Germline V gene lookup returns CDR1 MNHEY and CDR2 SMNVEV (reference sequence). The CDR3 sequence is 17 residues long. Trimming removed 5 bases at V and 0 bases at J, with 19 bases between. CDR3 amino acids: CASSPPEGRDMNTEAFF. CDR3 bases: TGTGCCAGCAGTCCACCTGAGGGGAGGGATATGAACACTGAAGCTTTCTTT.

The CDR3, as DNA: TGTGCCACCAGTGATCGACAGGTTTCTTCGAGCGATACGCAGTATTTT. Amino acid sequence: CATSDRQVSSSDTQYF. V usage is TRBV24-1 and J usage is TRBJ2-3; D is possibly TRBD1 (6 bases). Germline CDR1 and CDR2: KGHDR and SFDVKD. The CDR3 has 16 amino acids. Trimming cost V 3 bases and J 6 bases, with 18 bases left between them.

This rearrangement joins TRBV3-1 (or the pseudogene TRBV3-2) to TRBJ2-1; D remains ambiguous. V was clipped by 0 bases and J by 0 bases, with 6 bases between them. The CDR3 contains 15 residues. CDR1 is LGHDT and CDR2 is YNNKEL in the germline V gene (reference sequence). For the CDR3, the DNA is TGTGCCAGCAGCCAAGAATCGTTCTCCTACAATGAGCAGTTCTTC. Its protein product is CASSQESFSYNEQFF.

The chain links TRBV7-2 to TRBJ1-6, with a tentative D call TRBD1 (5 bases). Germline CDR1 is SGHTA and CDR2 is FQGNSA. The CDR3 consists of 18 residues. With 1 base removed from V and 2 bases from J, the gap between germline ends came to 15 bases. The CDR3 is CASSLGGSQGAYNSPLHF. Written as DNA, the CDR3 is TGTGCCAGCAGCTTAGGGGGATCCCAAGGGGCCTATAATTCACCCCTCCACTTT.

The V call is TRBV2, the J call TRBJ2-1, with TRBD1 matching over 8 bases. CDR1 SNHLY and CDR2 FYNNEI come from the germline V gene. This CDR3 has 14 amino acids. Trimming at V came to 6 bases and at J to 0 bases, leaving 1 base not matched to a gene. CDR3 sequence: CASRGTGSYNEQFF. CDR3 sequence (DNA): TGTGCCAGCAGGGGGACAGGCTCCTACAATGAGCAGTTCTTC.

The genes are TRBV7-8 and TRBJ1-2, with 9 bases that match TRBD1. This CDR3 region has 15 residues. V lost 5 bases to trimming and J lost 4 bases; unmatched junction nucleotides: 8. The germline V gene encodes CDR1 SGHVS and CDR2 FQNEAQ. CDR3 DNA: TGTGCCAGCAGCCCCACAGGGGGCTGGTCCTATGGCTACACCTTC. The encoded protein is CASSPTGGWSYGYTF.

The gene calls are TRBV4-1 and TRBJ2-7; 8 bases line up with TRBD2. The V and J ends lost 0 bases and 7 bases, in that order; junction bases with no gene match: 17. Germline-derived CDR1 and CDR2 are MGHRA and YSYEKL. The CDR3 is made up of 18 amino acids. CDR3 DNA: TGCGCCAGCAGCCAAGAGGGGGGCGGGGGGCCCTCCTTAGGGGAGCAGTACTTC. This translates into CASSQEGGGGPSLGEQYF.

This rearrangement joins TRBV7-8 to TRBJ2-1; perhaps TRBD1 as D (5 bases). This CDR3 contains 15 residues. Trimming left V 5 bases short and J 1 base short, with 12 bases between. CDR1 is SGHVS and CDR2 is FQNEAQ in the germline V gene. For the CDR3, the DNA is TGTGCCAGCAGCGCTCGGACACGGTCCTACAATGAGCAGTTCTTC. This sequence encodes CASSARTRSYNEQFF.

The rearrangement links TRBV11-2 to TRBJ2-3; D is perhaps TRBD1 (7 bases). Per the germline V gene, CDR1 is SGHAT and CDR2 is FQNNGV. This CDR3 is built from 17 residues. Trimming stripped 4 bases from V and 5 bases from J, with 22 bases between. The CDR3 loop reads CASSSARDRAGGDTQYF. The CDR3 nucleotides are TGTGCCAGCAGCTCCGCTAGGGACAGAGCCGGGGGAGATACGCAGTATTTT.

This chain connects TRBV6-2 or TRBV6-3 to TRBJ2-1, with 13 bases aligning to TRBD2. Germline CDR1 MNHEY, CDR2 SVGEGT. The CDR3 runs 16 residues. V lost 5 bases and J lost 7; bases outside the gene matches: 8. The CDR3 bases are TGTGCCAGCAGTCGTACTAGCGGGGGGGCCAATAATGAGCAGTTCTTC. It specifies CASSRTSGGANNEQFF.

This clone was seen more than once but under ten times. CDR3 bases: TGTGCCAGCGGGCCATACCTATTACCTAACACTGAAGCTTTCTTT. This encodes CASGPYLLPNTEAFF. The chain uses TRBV18 and TRBJ1-1; D gene uncertain. V was pared by 8 bases and J by 2 bases, with 18 bases between. Per the germline V gene, CDR1 is KGHSH and CDR2 is LQKENI. The CDR3 is made up of 15 amino acids. The variable domain in full, with the rest retrieved from reference TRBV18 and TRBJ1-1, is NAGVMQNPRHLVRRRGQEARLRCSPMKGHSHVYWYRQLPEEGLKFMVYLQKENIIDESGMPKERFSAEFPKEGPSILRIQQVVRGDSAAYFCASGPYLLPNTEAFFGQGTRLTVV.

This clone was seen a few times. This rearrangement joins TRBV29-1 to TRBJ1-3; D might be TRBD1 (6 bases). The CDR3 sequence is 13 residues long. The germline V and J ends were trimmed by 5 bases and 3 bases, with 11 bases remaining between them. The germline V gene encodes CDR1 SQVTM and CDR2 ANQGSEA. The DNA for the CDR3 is TGCAGCGTTCAGGGGATGAATGGAAACACCATATATTTT. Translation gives CSVQGMNGNTIYF.